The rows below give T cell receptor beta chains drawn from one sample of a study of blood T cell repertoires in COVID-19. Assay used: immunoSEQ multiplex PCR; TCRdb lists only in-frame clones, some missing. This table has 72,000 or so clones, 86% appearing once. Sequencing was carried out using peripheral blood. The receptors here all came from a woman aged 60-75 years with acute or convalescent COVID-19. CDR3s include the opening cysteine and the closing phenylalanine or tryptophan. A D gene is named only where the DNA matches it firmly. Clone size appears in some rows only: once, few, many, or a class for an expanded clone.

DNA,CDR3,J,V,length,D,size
TGCAGCGTTGGGGCAGGGGCGAACACTGAAGCTTTCTTT,CSVGAGANTEAFF,TRBJ1-1,TRBV29-1,13,-,-
TGTGCCAGCAGCCCCGGGACAGGGAATTATCAGCCCCAGCATTTT,CASSPGTGNYQPQHF,TRBJ1-5,TRBV6-5,15,TRBD1,-
TGTGCCAGCAGCGGGCAGGGGGGCGCCCCAGAGACCCAGTACTTC,CASSGQGGAPETQYF,TRBJ2-5,TRBV9,15,-,-
TGTGCCAGTAGTATAGCCCGGGGGAATCAGCCCCAGCATTTT,CASSIARGNQPQHF,TRBJ1-5,TRBV19,14,-,-
TGCGCCAGCAGTCACGAAACCGTCCCCGGGACAGGGGGCGCAAGTGGTGCCTACGAGCAGTACTTC,CASSHETVPGTGGASGAYEQYF,TRBJ2-7,TRBV23-1,22,TRBD1,few
TGTGCCAGCAGTTTACAGGGGCAAGGCAATCAGCCCCAGCATTTT,CASSLQGQGNQPQHF,TRBJ1-5,TRBV28,15,-,-
TGTGCCAGCAGCTTATGGGTAGCGATCTCCTACAATGAGCAGTTCTTC,CASSLWVAISYNEQFF,TRBJ2-1,TRBV7-2,16,-,once
TGTGCCAGCAGCTTAGCGGGAAGAGAGCAGTTCTTC,CASSLAGREQFF,TRBJ2-1,TRBV3-1/TRBV3-2,12,TRBD2,-
TGTGCCAGCAGCTTTGGTCCGAATCGGGAGACCCAGTACTTC,CASSFGPNRETQYF,TRBJ2-5,TRBV11-2,14,-,-
TGTGCCAGTAGTTACAGCGCGGGGGGATTCACAGATACGCAGTATTTT,CASSYSAGGFTDTQYF,TRBJ2-3,TRBV19,16,TRBD2,-
TGTGCCACCAGCAGGGGAGGTGGGGGACTTTACTCCTACGAGCAGTACTTC,CATSRGGGGLYSYEQYF,TRBJ2-7,TRBV15,17,-,-
TGTGCCAGCACATCCTCTACTTGGAGCGAAAAACTGTTTTTT,CASTSSTWSEKLFF,TRBJ1-4,TRBV6-5,14,-,-
TGTGCCAGCAGTGGTCAAAGGGGTCAGCCCCAGCATTTT,CASSGQRGQPQHF,TRBJ1-5,TRBV2,13,-,-
TGTGCCAGTAGTCCACGACAAGCGGGAGCTAGCACAGATACGCAGTATTTT,CASSPRQAGASTDTQYF,TRBJ2-3,TRBV19,17,TRBD2,-
TGCGCCAGCAGCTTGTACGAGGACGGGGAGCTGTTTTTT,CASSLYEDGELFF,TRBJ2-2,TRBV5-1,13,-,-
TGTGCCTGGTCTCAACTAGAGTTAAGGCCCGGGGAGCTGTTTTTT,CAWSQLELRPGELFF,TRBJ2-2,TRBV30,15,-,once
TGCGCCAGCAGCTTGGACAGGAATGAAAAACTGTTTTTT,CASSLDRNEKLFF,TRBJ1-4,TRBV5-1,13,-,-
TGTGCCAGCAGCCTTGGGACTAGCGGGGGGGCCGATGAGCAGTTCTTC,CASSLGTSGGADEQFF,TRBJ2-1,TRBV3-1/TRBV3-2,16,TRBD2,-
TGTGCCAGCAGCTTAGGATGGAGGACAGGACTACACGAGCAGTACTTC,CASSLGWRTGLHEQYF,TRBJ2-7,TRBV7-2,16,-,once
TGTGCCAGCAGTTACTCGATCGCAAGGAGTACGCAGTATTTT,CASSYSIARSTQYF,TRBJ2-3,TRBV6-5,14,-,-
TGTGCCAGCAGCCCGGAGGAGGTTAGGAGGCGGGCCGCCTCCACAGATACGCAGTATTTT,CASSPEEVRRRAASTDTQYF,TRBJ2-3,TRBV11-3,20,-,-
TGTGCCAGCAGCCAAGACGGGTCGGGACAGCGCAACTATGGCTACACCTTC,CASSQDGSGQRNYGYTF,TRBJ1-2,TRBV4-2,17,TRBD1,-
TGTGCCAGCAGCAGGAAATCAGAGCCAGGGCAGCCCCAGCATTTT,CASSRKSEPGQPQHF,TRBJ1-5,TRBV21-1,15,-,-
TGTGCCAGCAGCCCCGTAGGGGGGGATCTTGAGCAGTTCTTC,CASSPVGGDLEQFF,TRBJ2-1,TRBV3-1/TRBV3-2,14,-,-
TGTGCCAGCAGCTCCCAGGGATACACCGGGGAGCTGTTTTTT,CASSSQGYTGELFF,TRBJ2-2,TRBV7-3,14,-,-
TGTGCCAGCAGACGGACAGGGGTCACTGAAGCTTTCTTT,CASRRTGVTEAFF,TRBJ1-1,TRBV6-5,13,TRBD1,-
TGTGCCAGCAGCTTGGGGGCGGCTTATAGCAATCAGCCCCAGCATTTT,CASSLGAAYSNQPQHF,TRBJ1-5,TRBV11-2,16,-,-
TGTGCCAGCAGCCAAGATCCCGACACTAGAACTGGAAAACTGTTTTTT,CASSQDPDTRTGKLFF,TRBJ1-4,TRBV4-2,16,-,-
TGTGCCAGCAGCTCCGGACAGGGTGGACACGAGCAGTACTTC,CASSSGQGGHEQYF,TRBJ2-7,TRBV6-6,14,TRBD1,-
TGTGCCAGCAGCGAACTGGGGGGCGAGCAGTACTTC,CASSELGGEQYF,TRBJ2-7,TRBV2,12,-,-
TGCGCCAGCAGCCACGGACAGGGGTCGGGTAGCACCGGGGAGCTGTTTTTT,CASSHGQGSGSTGELFF,TRBJ2-2,TRBV5-1,17,TRBD1,-
TGTGCCGCATCACGGGGATCCGGGGAGCTGTTTTTT,CAASRGSGELFF,TRBJ2-2,TRBV27,12,-,-
TGTGCCAGCAGCCCTAGCGGGGGGGACACCGGGGAGCTGTTTTTT,CASSPSGGDTGELFF,TRBJ2-2,TRBV7-3,15,TRBD2,-